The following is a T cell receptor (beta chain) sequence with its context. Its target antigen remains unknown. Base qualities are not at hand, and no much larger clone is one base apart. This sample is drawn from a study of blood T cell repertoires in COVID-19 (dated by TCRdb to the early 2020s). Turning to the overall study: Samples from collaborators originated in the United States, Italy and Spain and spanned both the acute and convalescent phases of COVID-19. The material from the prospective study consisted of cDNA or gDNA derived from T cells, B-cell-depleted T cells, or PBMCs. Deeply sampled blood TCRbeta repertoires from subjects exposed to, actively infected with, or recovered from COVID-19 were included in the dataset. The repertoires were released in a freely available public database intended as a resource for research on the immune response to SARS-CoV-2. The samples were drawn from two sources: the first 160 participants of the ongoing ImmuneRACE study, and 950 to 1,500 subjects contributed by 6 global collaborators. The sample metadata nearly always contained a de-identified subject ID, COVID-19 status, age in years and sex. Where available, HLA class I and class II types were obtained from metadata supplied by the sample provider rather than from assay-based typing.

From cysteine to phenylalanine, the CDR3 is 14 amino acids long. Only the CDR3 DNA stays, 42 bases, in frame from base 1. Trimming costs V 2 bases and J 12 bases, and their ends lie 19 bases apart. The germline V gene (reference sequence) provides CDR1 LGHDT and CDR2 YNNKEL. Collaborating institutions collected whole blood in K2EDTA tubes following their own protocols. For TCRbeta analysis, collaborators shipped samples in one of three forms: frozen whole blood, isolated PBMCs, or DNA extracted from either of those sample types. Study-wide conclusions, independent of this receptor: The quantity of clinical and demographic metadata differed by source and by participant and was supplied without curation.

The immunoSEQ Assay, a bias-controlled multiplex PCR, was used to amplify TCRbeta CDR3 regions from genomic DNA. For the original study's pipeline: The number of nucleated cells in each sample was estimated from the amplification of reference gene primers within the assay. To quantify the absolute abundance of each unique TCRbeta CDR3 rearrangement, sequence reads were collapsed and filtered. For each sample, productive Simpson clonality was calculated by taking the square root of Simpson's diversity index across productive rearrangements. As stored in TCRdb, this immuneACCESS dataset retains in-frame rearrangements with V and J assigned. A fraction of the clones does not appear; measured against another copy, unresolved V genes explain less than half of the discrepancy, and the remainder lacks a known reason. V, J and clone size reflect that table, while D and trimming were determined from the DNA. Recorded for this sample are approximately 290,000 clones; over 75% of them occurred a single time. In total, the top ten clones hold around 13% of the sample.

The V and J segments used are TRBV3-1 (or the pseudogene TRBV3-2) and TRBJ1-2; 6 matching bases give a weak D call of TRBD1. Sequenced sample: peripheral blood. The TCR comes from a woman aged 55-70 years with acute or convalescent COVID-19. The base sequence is TGTGCCAGCAGCCAACGAAATAACAGGGAGGGGGACACCTTC. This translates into CASSQRNNREGDTF.